This T cell receptor beta chain was obtained from a study of blood T cell repertoires in COVID-19. Across the study: Sites across the United States, Italy and Spain contributed samples from acute and convalescent COVID-19. Nucleic acid was either cDNA or gDNA, and it came from T cells, B-cell-depleted T cells, or PBMCs.

Original analysis: Amplification with reference gene primers provided the estimates of nucleated cell counts. Here immunoSEQ multiplex PCR was the method, and the copy in TCRdb shows in-frame clones only, minus some. Clone size and V and J calls were adopted from that table, with D and trimming inferred from the DNA. Of some 140,000 clones in the sample, around 87% were seen once. This clone appeared many times. Germline CDR1 is SNHLY and CDR2 is FYNNEI. Trimming stripped 3 bases from V and 4 bases from J, with 9 bases between. This CDR3 has 13 amino acids. The chain has TRBV2 and TRBJ1-1; no clear D. The sequencing input was peripheral blood. The TCR comes from a woman aged 45-65 years who had recovered from COVID-19. The chain's CDR3 is CASSDEGTTEAFF. The CDR3, as DNA: TGTGCCAGCAGTGACGAGGGAACCACTGAAGCTTTCTTT.